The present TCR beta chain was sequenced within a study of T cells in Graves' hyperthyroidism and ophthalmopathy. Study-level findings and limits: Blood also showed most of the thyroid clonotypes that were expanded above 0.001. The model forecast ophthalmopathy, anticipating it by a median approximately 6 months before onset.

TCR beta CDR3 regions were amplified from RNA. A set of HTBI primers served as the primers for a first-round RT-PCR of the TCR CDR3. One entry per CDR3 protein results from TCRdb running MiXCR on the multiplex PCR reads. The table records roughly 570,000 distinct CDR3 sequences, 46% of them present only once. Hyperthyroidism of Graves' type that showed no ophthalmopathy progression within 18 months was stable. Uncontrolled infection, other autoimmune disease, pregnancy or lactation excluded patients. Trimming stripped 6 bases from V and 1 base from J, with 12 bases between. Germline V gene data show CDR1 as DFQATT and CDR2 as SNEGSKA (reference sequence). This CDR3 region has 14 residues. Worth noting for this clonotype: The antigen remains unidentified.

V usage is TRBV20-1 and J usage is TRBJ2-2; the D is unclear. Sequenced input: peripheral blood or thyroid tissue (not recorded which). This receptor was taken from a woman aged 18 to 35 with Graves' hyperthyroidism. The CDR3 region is CSASSDGNTGELFF. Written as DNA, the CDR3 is TGCAGTGCCAGCAGTGACGGGAACACCGGGGAGCTGTTTTTT.